Reported below is one T cell receptor beta chain. This entry belongs to a study of blood T cell repertoires in COVID-19. For the study at large: The origin of the acute and convalescent COVID-19 samples was the United States, Italy and Spain. T cells, B-cell-depleted T cells, or PBMCs supplied cDNA or gDNA.

In the source study's methods: Reference gene primer amplification in the assay estimated nucleated cell counts. Repertoires were generated with immunoSEQ multiplex PCR, while TCRdb's copy carries only in-frame clones and drops some. That table furnishes V, J and clone size, whereas the DNA furnished D and trimming. The table includes approximately 150,000 clones, 81% detected once. The source material was peripheral blood. This receptor was taken from a human donor in a cohort sampled during active COVID-19.

For the CDR3, the DNA is TGTGCCAGCTCACCTAGTCCAGGGGAATACGAGCAGTACTTC. Encoded protein: CASSPSPGEYEQYF. V and J are TRBV18 and TRBJ2-7; perhaps TRBD1 as D (6 bases). CDR3 length: 14 residues. The V and J ends lost 3 bases and 4 bases respectively, with 13 bases between them. Germline V gene sequence: CDR1 KGHSH, CDR2 LQKENI. Supplemented by reference TRBV18 and TRBJ2-7, the full variable domain reads NAGVMQNPRHLVRRRGQEARLRCSPMKGHSHVYWYRQLPEEGLKFMVYLQKENIIDESGMPKERFSAEFPKEGPSILRIQQVVRGDSAAYFCASSPSPGEYEQYFGPGTRLTVT.